Listed below are T cell receptor beta chains from one sample, sequenced in a study of T cell responses to AZD1222 COVID-19 vaccine. Using immunoSEQ multiplex PCR, the repertoire was profiled, and TCRdb retains in-frame clones only, with some absent. This table has approximately 170,000 clones, approximately 90% appearing once. The material sequenced was peripheral blood, taken on day 0 of AZD1222 vaccination. The origin of the receptors is an adult in good health. Both conserved end residues are part of each CDR3. Fields, in order: D gene, V gene, J gene, clone size, CDR3 protein, CDR3 DNA. A D gene is named only where the DNA matches it firmly. Size tells how often a clone was seen (once, few, many) or the class of an expanded clone, and some rows leave it out.

NA	TRBV7-8	TRBJ1-3	NA	CASSSRSSGNTIYF	TGTGCCAGCAGCTCGCGCTCTTCTGGAAACACCATATATTTT
NA	TRBV7-2	TRBJ1-1	NA	CASSLGGVLNTEAFF	TGTGCCAGCAGCTTAGGGGGCGTATTGAACACTGAAGCTTTCTTT
NA	TRBV28	TRBJ1-5	once	CATGGTTLVQHF	TGTGCCACCGGGGGGACAACCCTCGTCCAGCATTTT
TRBD2	TRBV28	TRBJ2-1	NA	CASSSRGGASYNEQFF	TGTGCCAGCAGTTCCCGGGGGGGCGCTTCCTACAATGAGCAGTTCTTC
NA	TRBV29-1	TRBJ2-5	NA	CSVLLGPETQYF	TGCAGCGTCCTCCTGGGCCCAGAGACCCAGTACTTC
NA	TRBV5-4	TRBJ2-1	NA	CASSRGEVNEQFF	TGTGCCAGCAGCCGAGGGGAGGTCAATGAGCAGTTCTTC
NA	TRBV6-1	TRBJ2-7	NA	CASSAAASWGNYEQYF	TGTGCCAGCAGTGCGGCGGCTAGTTGGGGGAACTACGAGCAGTACTTC
NA	TRBV14	TRBJ2-5	NA	CASSQDWEETQYF	TGTGCCAGCAGCCAAGATTGGGAAGAGACCCAGTACTTC
NA	TRBV6-1	TRBJ1-4	NA	CASSEFGSPGVFF	TGTGCCAGCAGTGAATTCGGGAGCCCGGGGGTGTTTTTT
NA	TRBV19	TRBJ1-1	NA	CASSIEWSTEAFF	TGTGCCAGTAGTATTGAGTGGAGTACTGAAGCTTTCTTT
TRBD1	TRBV6-2/TRBV6-3	TRBJ1-5	NA	CASSLGQIYNQPQHF	TGTGCCAGCAGTTTGGGACAGATTTACAATCAGCCCCAGCATTTT
NA	TRBV7-8	TRBJ2-2	NA	CASSRSGPWAVTGELFF	TGTGCCAGCAGCAGGAGCGGGCCCTGGGCGGTCACCGGGGAGCTGTTTTTT
TRBD2	TRBV5-4	TRBJ2-1	NA	CASSSASGTYNEQFF	TGTGCCAGCAGCTCCGCTAGCGGGACCTACAATGAGCAGTTCTTC
NA	TRBV10-3	TRBJ2-3	NA	CAIMGVTDTQYF	TGTGCCATCATGGGGGTCACAGATACGCAGTATTTT
TRBD1	TRBV10-2	TRBJ1-1	once	CASSDQLLTGDNTEAFF	TGCGCCAGCAGTGATCAACTTCTGACAGGGGACAACACTGAAGCTTTCTTT
NA	TRBV6-5	TRBJ1-4	NA	CASSFQGTGKLFF	TGTGCCAGCAGTTTCCAGGGAACGGGAAAACTGTTTTTT
TRBD1	TRBV28	TRBJ1-6	NA	CASSRDRNYNSPLHF	TGTGCCAGCAGCAGGGACAGAAACTATAATTCACCCCTCCACTTT
NA	TRBV24-1	TRBJ1-5	NA	CATGDTGDQPQHF	TGTGCCACGGGGGACACCGGAGATCAGCCCCAGCATTTT
NA	TRBV27	TRBJ2-1	NA	CASKVRLRSYNEQFF	TGTGCCAGCAAGGTACGGCTCCGCTCCTACAATGAGCAGTTCTTC
TRBD2	TRBV5-8	TRBJ2-1	once	CASSWGGRKGEQFF	TGTGCCAGCAGCTGGGGCGGGAGAAAGGGTGAGCAGTTCTTC
NA	TRBV5-1	TRBJ2-3	NA	CASSIGGNTDTQYF	TGCGCCAGCAGCATCGGAGGGAACACAGATACGCAGTATTTT
NA	TRBV12-3/TRBV12-4	TRBJ2-1	NA	CASSFTAGNEQFF	TGTGCCAGCAGTTTCACCGCCGGAAATGAGCAGTTCTTC
NA	TRBV28	TRBJ1-6	NA	CASSLGKGSPLHF	TGTGCCAGCAGTTTGGGCAAGGGCTCACCCCTCCACTTT
TRBD2	TRBV11-2	TRBJ2-1	NA	CASNSLGGPVNEQFF	TGTGCCAGCAACTCTTTGGGAGGGCCAGTCAATGAGCAGTTCTTC
TRBD1	TRBV7-3	TRBJ1-1	NA	CATNPQGASTAFF	TGTGCCACCAACCCTCAGGGGGCCTCGACGGCTTTCTTT
NA	TRBV21-1	TRBJ1-5	NA	CASSQQRLGVPSQPQHF	TGTGCCAGCAGCCAACAACGCCTGGGGGTGCCCAGTCAGCCCCAGCATTTT
NA	TRBV2	TRBJ2-7	NA	CASSVYYLYEQYF	TGTGCCAGCAGTGTATACTACCTCTACGAGCAGTACTTC
TRBD1	TRBV2	TRBJ1-2	once	CATKVSLRDRGSYGYTF	TGTGCCACCAAAGTCTCCCTTCGGGACAGGGGGAGTTATGGCTACACCTTC
NA	TRBV5-4	TRBJ2-1	NA	CASSLGVRSYNEQFF	TGTGCCAGCAGCTTGGGCGTCCGATCCTACAATGAGCAGTTCTTC
NA	TRBV18	TRBJ1-1	once	CASSPETTDMNTEAFF	TGTGCCAGCTCACCAGAAACGACAGACATGAACACTGAAGCTTTCTTT
TRBD1	TRBV5-5	TRBJ1-4	NA	CASSWGSGGEKLFF	TGTGCCAGCAGCTGGGGATCAGGGGGCGAAAAACTGTTTTTT
NA	TRBV9	TRBJ2-6	NA	CASSEPGANVLTF	TGTGCCAGCAGCGAGCCTGGGGCCAACGTCCTGACTTTC
TRBD2	TRBV24-1	TRBJ2-3	NA	CATSVVGLAGADTQYF	TGTGCCACCAGTGTCGTGGGACTAGCGGGAGCAGATACGCAGTATTTT
NA	TRBV21-1	TRBJ1-5	few	CASSNTKRNQPQHF	TGTGCCAGCAGCAACACGAAGCGCAATCAGCCCCAGCATTTT
NA	TRBV19	TRBJ1-3	NA	CASSALATGNTIYF	TGTGCCAGTAGTGCACTAGCGACTGGAAACACCATATATTTT
NA	TRBV28	TRBJ1-5	NA	CASGSSVDQPQHF	TGTGCCAGCGGATCGAGCGTGGATCAGCCCCAGCATTTT
NA	TRBV9	TRBJ2-1	NA	CASSIVEGSYNEQFF	TGTGCCAGCAGCATCGTGGAGGGCTCCTACAATGAGCAGTTCTTC
NA	TRBV5-1	TRBJ1-1	NA	CASSLRRLNTEAFF	TGCGCCAGCAGCTTGCGGAGACTTAACACTGAAGCTTTCTTT
NA	TRBV30	TRBJ1-4	NA	CAWRIATNEKLFF	TGTGCCTGGAGGATAGCAACTAATGAAAAACTGTTTTTT
NA	TRBV29-1	TRBJ1-5	NA	CSVEGGPGTQHF	TGCAGCGTTGAAGGGGGCCCCGGGACCCAGCATTTT
NA	TRBV10-3	TRBJ1-3	NA	CAISAPVSAGNTIYF	TGTGCCATCAGTGCCCCGGTCTCGGCTGGAAACACCATATATTTT
NA	TRBV27	TRBJ1-2	NA	CASPTPPLYGYTF	TGTGCCAGCCCGACTCCGCCCCTCTATGGCTACACCTTC
NA	TRBV2	TRBJ2-3	NA	CASKERQNTDTQYF	TGTGCCAGCAAGGAACGGCAGAACACAGATACGCAGTATTTT
TRBD1	TRBV3-1/TRBV3-2	TRBJ1-5	NA	CASSQRGQGDNQPQHF	TGTGCCAGCAGCCAAAGAGGGCAGGGGGACAATCAGCCCCAGCATTTT
TRBD1	TRBV5-4	TRBJ1-2	NA	CASSFGSQGYGYTF	TGTGCCAGCAGCTTCGGGTCACAGGGGTATGGCTACACCTTC
NA	TRBV11-2	TRBJ1-2	NA	CASSPVRGARGYTF	TGTGCCAGCAGCCCAGTGAGGGGGGCGCGAGGCTACACCTTC
TRBD1	TRBV5-1	TRBJ1-1	NA	CASSAPAGGGTEAFF	TGCGCCAGCAGCGCACCCGCAGGGGGAGGCACTGAAGCTTTCTTT
NA	TRBV29-1	TRBJ2-7	NA	CSVLSGSLTSQYF	TGCAGCGTCCTCAGCGGGTCCCTTACGTCGCAGTACTTC
NA	TRBV20-1	TRBJ1-2	NA	CSARSNYGYTF	TGCAGTGCTAGATCTAACTATGGCTACACCTTC
TRBD1	TRBV28	TRBJ1-2	NA	CASSPDRGQGYTF	TGTGCCAGCAGTCCCGACAGGGGGCAAGGCTACACCTTC
NA	TRBV5-5	TRBJ2-7	NA	CASSWAGNYEQYF	TGTGCCAGCAGTTGGGCAGGGAACTACGAGCAGTACTTC
NA	TRBV19	TRBJ2-5	NA	CASSKREWFQETQYF	TGTGCCAGTAGTAAACGGGAGTGGTTCCAAGAGACCCAGTACTTC
NA	TRBV10-1	TRBJ2-2	NA	CASSEGGNTGELFF	TGCGCCAGCAGTGAGGGGGGGAACACCGGGGAGCTGTTTTTT
TRBD1	TRBV18	TRBJ1-5	NA	CASSLQGSGQPQHF	TGTGCCAGCTCACTACAGGGGTCTGGGCAGCCCCAGCATTTT
TRBD2	TRBV7-3	TRBJ2-1	NA	CASSPGTSGNEQFF	TGTGCCAGCAGCCCAGGGACTAGCGGCAATGAGCAGTTCTTC
TRBD2	TRBV4-2	TRBJ2-7	NA	CASSQFTSGRGVEQYF	TGTGCCAGCAGCCAATTCACTAGCGGGAGAGGCGTTGAGCAGTACTTC
NA	TRBV28	TRBJ2-7	once	CASRTRLVNYEQYF	TGTGCCAGCAGAACGAGACTAGTTAACTACGAGCAGTACTTC
NA	TRBV9	TRBJ2-1	NA	CASSAPPGRTNEQFF	TGTGCCAGCAGCGCCCCCCCCGGTCGGACCAATGAGCAGTTCTTC
NA	TRBV21-1	TRBJ1-5	NA	CASSNEGGLNQPQHF	TGTGCCAGCAGCAATGAGGGGGGCCTCAATCAGCCCCAGCATTTT